This paragraph covers one T cell receptor (beta chain) sequence. This CDR3 has 14 amino acids. Trimming removed 3 bases at V and 4 bases at J, with 8 bases between. The germline V gene has CDR1 SGHRS and CDR2 YFSETQ. These data come from a study of OX40 agonist ivuxolimab in advanced cancers. Sequencing used immunoSEQ multiplex PCR; TCRdb keeps in-frame clones, though not all of them. The table records 75,000 to 100,000 clones, 84% of them present only once. The TCR sequence derives from an adult with an advanced solid tumor such as melanoma, head and neck, liver or kidney cancer. This specimen was CD4+ or CD8+ T cells sorted from blood, taken in a trial of the OX40 agonist ivuxolimab. The chain joins TRBV5-1 to TRBJ2-6, with D tentatively TRBD1 (6 bases). The CDR3: CASSSGDGANVLTF. The CDR3 DNA follows: TGCGCCAGCAGCTCAGGGGACGGGGCCAACGTCCTGACTTTC.